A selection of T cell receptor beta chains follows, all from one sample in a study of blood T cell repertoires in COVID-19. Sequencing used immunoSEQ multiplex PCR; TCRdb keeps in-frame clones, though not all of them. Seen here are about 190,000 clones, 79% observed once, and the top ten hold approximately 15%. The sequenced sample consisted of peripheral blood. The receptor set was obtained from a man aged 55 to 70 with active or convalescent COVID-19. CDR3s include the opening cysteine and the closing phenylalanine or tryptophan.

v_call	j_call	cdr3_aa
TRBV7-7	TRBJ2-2	CASSSWGRTEGQLNTGELFF
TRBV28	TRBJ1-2	CASSLTGPFPANYGYTF
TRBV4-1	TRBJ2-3	CASSQEELMLSDTQYF
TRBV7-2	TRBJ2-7	CASGPLSGVSYEQYF
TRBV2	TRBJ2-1	CASRAGTSEQFF
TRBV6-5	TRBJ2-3	CASSWEGSTDTQYF
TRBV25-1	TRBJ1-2	CASSVGGGYGYTF
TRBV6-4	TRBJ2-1	CASSVDYTGGNEQFF
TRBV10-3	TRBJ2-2	CATAGTSGGPNTGELFF
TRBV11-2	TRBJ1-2	CASSFGGLSTLGYTF
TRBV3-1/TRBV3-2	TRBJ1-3	CASSPDRSHTIYF
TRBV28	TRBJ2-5	CASSTRGQGAGETQYF
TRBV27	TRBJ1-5	CASSLWGTPPAGNQPQHF
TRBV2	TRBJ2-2	CASRTGTANTGELFF
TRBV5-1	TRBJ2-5	CASSTGTGEETQYF
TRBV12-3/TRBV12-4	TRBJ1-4	CASSPRDREKLFF
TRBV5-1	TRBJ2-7	CASSRDPGGEQYF
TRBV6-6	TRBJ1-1	CASSYVQGDTEAFF
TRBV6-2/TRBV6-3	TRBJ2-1	CASSYSTASGSSYNEQFF
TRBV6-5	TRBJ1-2	CASSFRGNGYTF